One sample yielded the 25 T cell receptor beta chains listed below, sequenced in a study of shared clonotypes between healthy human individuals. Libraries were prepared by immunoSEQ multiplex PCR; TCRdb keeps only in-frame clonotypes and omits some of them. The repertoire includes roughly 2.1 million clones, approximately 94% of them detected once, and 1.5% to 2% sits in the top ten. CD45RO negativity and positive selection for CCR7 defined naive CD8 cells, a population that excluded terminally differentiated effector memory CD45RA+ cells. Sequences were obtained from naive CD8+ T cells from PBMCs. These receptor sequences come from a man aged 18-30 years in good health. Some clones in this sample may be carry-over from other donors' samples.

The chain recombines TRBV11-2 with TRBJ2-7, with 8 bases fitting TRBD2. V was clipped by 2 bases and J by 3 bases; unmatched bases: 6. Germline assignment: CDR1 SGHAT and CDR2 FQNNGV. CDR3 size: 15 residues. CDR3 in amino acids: CASSLRAGGSYEQYF. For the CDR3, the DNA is TGTGCCAGCAGCTTAAGGGCGGGGGGAAGCTACGAGCAGTACTTC.

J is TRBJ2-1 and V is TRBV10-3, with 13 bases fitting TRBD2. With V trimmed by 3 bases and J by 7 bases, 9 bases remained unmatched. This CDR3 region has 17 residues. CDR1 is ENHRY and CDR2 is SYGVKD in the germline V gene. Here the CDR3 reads CAISDSRLAGGRNEQFF. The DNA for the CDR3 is TGTGCCATCAGTGATTCCCGACTAGCGGGAGGCAGGAATGAGCAGTTCTTC.

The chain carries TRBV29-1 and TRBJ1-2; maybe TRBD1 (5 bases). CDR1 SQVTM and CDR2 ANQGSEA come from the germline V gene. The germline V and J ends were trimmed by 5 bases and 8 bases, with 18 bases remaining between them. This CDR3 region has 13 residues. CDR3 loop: CSVNTGTAWGYTF. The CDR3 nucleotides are TGCAGCGTTAATACCGGGACGGCGTGGGGCTACACCTTC.

CDR3: CASSHRRGNTEAFF. The CDR3 DNA follows: TGTGCCAGCAGCCACCGGCGGGGGAACACTGAAGCTTTCTTT. This chain links TRBV6-5 with TRBJ1-1; D remains unclear. This CDR3 has 14 residues. Germline-derived CDR1 and CDR2 are MNHEY and SVGAGI. Trimming removed 6 bases at V and 1 base at J, with 12 bases between.

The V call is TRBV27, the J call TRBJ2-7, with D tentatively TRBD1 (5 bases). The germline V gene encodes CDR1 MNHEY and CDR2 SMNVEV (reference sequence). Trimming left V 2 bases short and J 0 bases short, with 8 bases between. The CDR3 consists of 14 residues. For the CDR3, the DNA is TGTGCCAGCAGTTTAGGGGCACTCTCCTACGAGCAGTACTTC. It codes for CASSLGALSYEQYF.

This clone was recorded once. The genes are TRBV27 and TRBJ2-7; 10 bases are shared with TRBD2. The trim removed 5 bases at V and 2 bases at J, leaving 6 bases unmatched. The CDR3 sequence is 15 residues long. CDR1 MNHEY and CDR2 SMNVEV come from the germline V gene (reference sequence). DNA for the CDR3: TGTGCCAGCAGTCCCTGGACTAGCGGCACCTACGAGCAGTACTTC. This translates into CASSPWTSGTYEQYF.

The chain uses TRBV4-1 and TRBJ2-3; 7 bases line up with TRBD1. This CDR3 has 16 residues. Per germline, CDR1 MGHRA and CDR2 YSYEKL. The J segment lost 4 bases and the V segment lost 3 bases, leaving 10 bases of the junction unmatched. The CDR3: CASSHTKTGWADTQYF. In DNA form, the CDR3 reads TGCGCCAGCAGCCACACCAAGACAGGGTGGGCAGATACGCAGTATTTT.

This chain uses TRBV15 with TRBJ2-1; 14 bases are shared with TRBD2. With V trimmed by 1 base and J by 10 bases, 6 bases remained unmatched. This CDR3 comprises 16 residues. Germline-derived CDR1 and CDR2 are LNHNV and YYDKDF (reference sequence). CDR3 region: CATSRGARLAGGEQFF. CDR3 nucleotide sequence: TGTGCCACCAGCAGAGGTGCCCGACTAGCGGGAGGGGAGCAGTTCTTC.

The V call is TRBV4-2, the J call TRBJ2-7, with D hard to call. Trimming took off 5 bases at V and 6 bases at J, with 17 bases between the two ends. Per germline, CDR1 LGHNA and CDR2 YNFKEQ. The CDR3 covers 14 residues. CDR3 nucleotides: TGTGCCAGCAGCGACTCCTCCATTTCCCTCGAGCAGTACTTC. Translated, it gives CASSDSSISLEQYF.

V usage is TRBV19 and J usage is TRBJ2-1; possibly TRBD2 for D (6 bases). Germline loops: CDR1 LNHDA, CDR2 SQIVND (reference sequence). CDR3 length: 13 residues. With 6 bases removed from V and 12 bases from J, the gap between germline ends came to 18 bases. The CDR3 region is CASSQVSAAGQFF. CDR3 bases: TGTGCCAGTAGCCAAGTATCCGCAGCGGGGCAGTTCTTC.

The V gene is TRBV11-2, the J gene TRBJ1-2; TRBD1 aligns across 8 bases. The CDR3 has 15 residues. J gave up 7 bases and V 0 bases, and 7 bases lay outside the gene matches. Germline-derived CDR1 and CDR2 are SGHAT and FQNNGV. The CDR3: CASSLDGDRGVGYTF. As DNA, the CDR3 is TGTGCCAGCAGCTTAGATGGAGACAGGGGTGTTGGCTACACCTTC.

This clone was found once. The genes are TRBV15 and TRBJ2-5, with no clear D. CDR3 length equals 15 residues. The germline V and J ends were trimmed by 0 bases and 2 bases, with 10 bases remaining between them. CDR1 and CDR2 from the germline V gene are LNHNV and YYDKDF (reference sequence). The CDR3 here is CATSRDTGRQETQYF. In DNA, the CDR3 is TGTGCCACCAGCAGAGATACCGGAAGGCAAGAGACCCAGTACTTC.

CDR3 DNA: TGCGCCAGCAGCGGCACTAGCGGGAGCGGGCAAGGGCAGTTCTTC. It codes for CASSGTSGSGQGQFF. The J gene is TRBJ2-1, the V gene TRBV5-1; 11 bases align to TRBD2. Per the germline V gene, CDR1 is SGHRS and CDR2 is YFSETQ. The V and J ends lost 4 bases and 12 bases, in that order; junction bases with no gene match: 12. The CDR3 is made up of 15 amino acids.

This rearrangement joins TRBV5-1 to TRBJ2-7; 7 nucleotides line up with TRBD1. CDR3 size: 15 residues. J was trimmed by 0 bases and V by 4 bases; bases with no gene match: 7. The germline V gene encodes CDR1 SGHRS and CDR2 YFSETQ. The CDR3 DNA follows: TGCGCCAGCAGCCCCGCACAGGGGAACTCCTACGAGCAGTACTTC. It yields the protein CASSPAQGNSYEQYF. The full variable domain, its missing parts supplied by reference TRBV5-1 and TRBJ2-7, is KAGVTQTPRYLIKTRGQQVTLSCSPISGHRSVSWYQQTPGQGLQFLFEYFSETQRNKGNFPGRFSGRQFSNSRSEMNVSTLELGDSALYLCASSPAQGNSYEQYFGPGTRLTVT.

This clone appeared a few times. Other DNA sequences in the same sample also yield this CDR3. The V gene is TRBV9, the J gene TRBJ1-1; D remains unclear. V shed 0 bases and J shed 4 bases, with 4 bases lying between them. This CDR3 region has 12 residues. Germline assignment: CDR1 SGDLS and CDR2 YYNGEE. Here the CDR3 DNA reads TGTGCCAGCAGCGTAGACGGCACTGAAGCTTTCTTT. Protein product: CASSVDGTEAFF.

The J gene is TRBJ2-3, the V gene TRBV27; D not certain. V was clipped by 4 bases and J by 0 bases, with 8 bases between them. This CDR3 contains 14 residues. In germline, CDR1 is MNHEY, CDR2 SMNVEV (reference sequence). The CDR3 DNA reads TGTGCCAGCAGTTCAATCTTGAGCACAGATACGCAGTATTTT. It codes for CASSSILSTDTQYF.

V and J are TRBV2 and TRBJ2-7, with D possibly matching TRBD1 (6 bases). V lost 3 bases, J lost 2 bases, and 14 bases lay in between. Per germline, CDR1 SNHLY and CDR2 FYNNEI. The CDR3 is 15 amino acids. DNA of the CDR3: TGTGCCAGCAGTGAGTACAGGGAGAATCCCTACGAGCAGTACTTC. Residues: CASSEYRENPYEQYF.

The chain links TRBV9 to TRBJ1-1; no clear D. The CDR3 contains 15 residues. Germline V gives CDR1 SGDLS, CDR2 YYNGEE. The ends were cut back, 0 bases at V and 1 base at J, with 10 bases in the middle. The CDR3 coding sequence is TGTGCCAGCAGCGTAGGGAGGTTTGGGAACACTGAAGCTTTCTTT. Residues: CASSVGRFGNTEAFF.

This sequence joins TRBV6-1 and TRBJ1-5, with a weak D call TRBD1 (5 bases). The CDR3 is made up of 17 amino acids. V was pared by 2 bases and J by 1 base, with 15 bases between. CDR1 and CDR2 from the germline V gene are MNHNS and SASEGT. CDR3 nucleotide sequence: TGTGCCAGCAGTGAATCCCCCCCAGGGAGAAGCAATCAGCCCCAGCATTTT. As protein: CASSESPPGRSNQPQHF.

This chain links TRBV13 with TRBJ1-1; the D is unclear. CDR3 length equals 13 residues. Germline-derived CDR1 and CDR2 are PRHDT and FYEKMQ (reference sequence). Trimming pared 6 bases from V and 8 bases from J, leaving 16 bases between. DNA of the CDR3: TGTGCCAGCAGGTCAATTTCCCCGGCCGAAGCTTTCTTT. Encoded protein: CASRSISPAEAFF.

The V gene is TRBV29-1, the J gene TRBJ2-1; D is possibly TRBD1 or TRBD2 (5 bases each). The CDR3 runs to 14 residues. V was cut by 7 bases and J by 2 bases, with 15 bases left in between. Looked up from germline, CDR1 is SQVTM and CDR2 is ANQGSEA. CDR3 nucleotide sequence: TGCAGCGGAGGCCGGGACGGGACCTACAATGAGCAGTTCTTC. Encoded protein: CSGGRDGTYNEQFF.

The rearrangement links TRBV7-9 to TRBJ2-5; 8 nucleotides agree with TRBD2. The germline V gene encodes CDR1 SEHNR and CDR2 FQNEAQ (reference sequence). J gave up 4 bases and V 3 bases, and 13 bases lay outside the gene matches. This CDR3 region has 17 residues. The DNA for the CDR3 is TGTGCCAGCAGCTTTCCTCCGACTTTCGGGGGGGCAGAGACCCAGTACTTC. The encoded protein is CASSFPPTFGGAETQYF.

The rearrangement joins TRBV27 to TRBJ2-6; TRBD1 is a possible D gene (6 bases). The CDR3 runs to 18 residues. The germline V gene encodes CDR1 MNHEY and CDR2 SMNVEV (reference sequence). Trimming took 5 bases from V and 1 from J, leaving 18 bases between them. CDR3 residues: CASSPSTGPQSGANVLTF. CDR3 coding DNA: TGTGCCAGCAGTCCCTCGACAGGACCTCAGTCTGGGGCCAACGTCCTGACTTTC.

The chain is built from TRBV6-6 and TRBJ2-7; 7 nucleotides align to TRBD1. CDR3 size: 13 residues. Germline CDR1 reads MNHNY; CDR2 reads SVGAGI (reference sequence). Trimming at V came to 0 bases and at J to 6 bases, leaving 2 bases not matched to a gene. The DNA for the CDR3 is TGTGCCAGCAGTTACTCCGACAGGGCCGAGCAGTACTTC. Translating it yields CASSYSDRAEQYF.

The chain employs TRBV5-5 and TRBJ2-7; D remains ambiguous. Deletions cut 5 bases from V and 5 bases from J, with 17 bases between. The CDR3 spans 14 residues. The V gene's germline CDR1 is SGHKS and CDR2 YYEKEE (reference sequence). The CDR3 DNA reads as TGTGCCAGCAGAAAAGATGGGTATTGGGACGAGCAGTACTTC. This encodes CASRKDGYWDEQYF. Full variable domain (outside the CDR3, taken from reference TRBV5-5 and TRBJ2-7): DAGVTQSPTHLIKTRGQQVTLRCSPISGHKSVSWYQQVLGQGPQFIFQYYEKEERGRGNFPDRFSARQFPNYSSELNVNALLLGDSALYLCASRKDGYWDEQYFGPGTRLTVT.